There are a few counts of the clone carrying this TCR beta chain. Its specificity is not known. The data stem from a study of identical twins. Broader study findings: Twins showed weaker excess sharing in their beta out-of-frame sequences. Clonotypes of the beta chain that were abundant in cord blood carried fewer insertions (memory repertoires showed none). Modelling approaches yielded underestimates of out-of-frame TCR alpha sharing between monozygotic twins.

TCRdb called the 5' RACE reads again in MiXCR, with one record for every CDR3 protein. The data hold 1,800,000 or so distinct CDR3 sequences, with less than 40% observed a single time. Germline-derived CDR1 and CDR2 are KGHDR and SFDVKD. Trimming stripped 0 bases from V and 0 bases from J, with 5 bases between. The CDR3 has 16 amino acids. Healthy Caucasian individuals made up all the donors. The chain has TRBV24-1 and TRBJ2-6; D might be TRBD1 or TRBD2, each matching 5 bases. The sequencing sample was made of cord blood. The TCR comes from a newborn girl in good health. The CDR3 coding sequence is TGTGCCACCAGTGATTTGGGGACCTCTGGGGCCAACGTCCTGACTTTC. Translation gives CATSDLGTSGANVLTF.